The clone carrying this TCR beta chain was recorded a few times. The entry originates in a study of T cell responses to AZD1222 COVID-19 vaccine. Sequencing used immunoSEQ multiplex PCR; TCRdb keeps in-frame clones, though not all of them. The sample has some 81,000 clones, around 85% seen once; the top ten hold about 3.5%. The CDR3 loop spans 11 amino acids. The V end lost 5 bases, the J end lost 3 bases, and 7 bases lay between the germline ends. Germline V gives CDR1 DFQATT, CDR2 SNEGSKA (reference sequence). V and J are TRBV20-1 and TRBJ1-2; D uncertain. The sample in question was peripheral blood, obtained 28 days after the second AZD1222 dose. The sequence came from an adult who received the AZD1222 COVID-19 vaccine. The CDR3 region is CSAQDHYGYTF. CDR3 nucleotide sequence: TGCAGTGCTCAGGATCACTATGGCTACACCTTC.